This TCR beta chain derives from a study of metastatic and nonmetastatic thyroid tumors. On the study more broadly: Both malignant and benign thyroid patients supplied peripheral blood and tumor or nodule tissue samples, across which the repertoires of these patients were then compared.

In the original analysis: A papillary thyroid cancer distant-metastasis classifier was built from CDR3 differences across clinicopathological groups. TCRdb reanalyzed the PCR reads with MiXCR. These V and J calls originate from TCRdb's pipeline instead of the authors' own analysis. The sample yields fewer than 20,000 clones, about 33% seen once. A note on this clone: Its specificity is not known. The junction shows a germline mismatch at one end, possibly a read error.

There are 18 residues in the CDR3. Germline CDR1 LNHNV, CDR2 YYDKDF (reference sequence). Patients underwent thyroid surgery, and none had received any treatment before it. Overall study findings and caveats: For both blood and tumor, malignant thyroid tumors reportedly showed significantly higher TCR beta diversity than benign nodules did.

The sequenced material came from tumor tissue. The V and J genes are TRBV15 and TRBJ2-6; 7 bases map to TRBD1. This TCR was recovered from a male donor with papillary thyroid cancer or a benign thyroid nodule (not recorded which). Some clones in this sample may be carry-over from other donors' samples. The CDR3: CATITRQGAYSWANVLTF. The CDR3 DNA reads TGTGCCACCATCACTCGACAGGGCGCTTACTCTTGGGCCAACGTCCTGACTTTC.